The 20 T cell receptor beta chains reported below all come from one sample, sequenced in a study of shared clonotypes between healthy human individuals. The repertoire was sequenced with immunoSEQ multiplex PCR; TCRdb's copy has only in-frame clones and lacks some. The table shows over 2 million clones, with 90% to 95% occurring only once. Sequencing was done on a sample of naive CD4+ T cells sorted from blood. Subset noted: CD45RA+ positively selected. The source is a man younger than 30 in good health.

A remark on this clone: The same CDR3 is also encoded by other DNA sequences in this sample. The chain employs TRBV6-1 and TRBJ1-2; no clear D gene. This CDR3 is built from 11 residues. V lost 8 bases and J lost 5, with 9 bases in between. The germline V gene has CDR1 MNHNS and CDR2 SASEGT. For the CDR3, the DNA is TGTGCCAGCTCAGAGAGATATGGCTACACCTTC. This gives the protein CASSERYGYTF.

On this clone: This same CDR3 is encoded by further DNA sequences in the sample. The CDR3 region has the DNA TGTGCCAGCAGCTTGGGGGTCAATCAGCCCCAGCATTTT. It encodes CASSLGVNQPQHF. The chain combines TRBV7-3 with TRBJ1-5, with a tentative D call TRBD1 (5 bases). Trimming took 3 bases from V and 3 from J, leaving 6 bases between them. CDR3 length: 13 amino acids. CDR1 and CDR2 (germline): SGHTA, FQGTGA.

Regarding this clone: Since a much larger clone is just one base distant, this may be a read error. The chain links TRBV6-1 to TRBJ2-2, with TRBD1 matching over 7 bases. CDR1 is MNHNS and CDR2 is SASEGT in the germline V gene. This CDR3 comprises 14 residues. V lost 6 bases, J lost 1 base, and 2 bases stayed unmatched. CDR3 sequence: CASSRTGNTGELFF. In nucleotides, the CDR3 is TGTGCCAGCAGCCGGACAGGGAACACCGGGGAGCTGTTTTTT.

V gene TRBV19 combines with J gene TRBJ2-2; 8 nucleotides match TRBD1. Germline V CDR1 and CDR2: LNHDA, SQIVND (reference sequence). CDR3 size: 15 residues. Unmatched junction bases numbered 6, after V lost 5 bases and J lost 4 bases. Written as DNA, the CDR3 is TGTGCCAGTAGTCCCCAGGGGGCGGTCACCGGGGAGCTGTTTTTT. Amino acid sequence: CASSPQGAVTGELFF.

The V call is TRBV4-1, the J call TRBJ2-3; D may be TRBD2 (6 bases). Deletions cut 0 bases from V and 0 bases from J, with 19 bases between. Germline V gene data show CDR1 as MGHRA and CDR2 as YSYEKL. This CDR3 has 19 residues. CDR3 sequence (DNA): TGCGCCAGCAGCCAAGATCGGTCGGAGTGGAGCGGGAGCACAGATACGCAGTATTTT. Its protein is CASSQDRSEWSGSTDTQYF.

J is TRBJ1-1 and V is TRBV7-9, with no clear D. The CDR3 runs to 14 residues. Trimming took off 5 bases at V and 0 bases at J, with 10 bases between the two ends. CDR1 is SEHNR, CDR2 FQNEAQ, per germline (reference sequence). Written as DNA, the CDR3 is TGTGCCAGCAGCCTACGAGGGTTGAACACTGAAGCTTTCTTT. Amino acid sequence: CASSLRGLNTEAFF.

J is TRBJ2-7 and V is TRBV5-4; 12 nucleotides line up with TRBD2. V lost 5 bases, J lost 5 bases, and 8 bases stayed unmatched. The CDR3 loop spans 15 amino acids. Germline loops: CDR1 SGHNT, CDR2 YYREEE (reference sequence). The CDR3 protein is CASRAGLAGPDEQYF. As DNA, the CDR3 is TGTGCCAGCAGAGCCGGACTAGCGGGACCAGACGAGCAGTACTTC.

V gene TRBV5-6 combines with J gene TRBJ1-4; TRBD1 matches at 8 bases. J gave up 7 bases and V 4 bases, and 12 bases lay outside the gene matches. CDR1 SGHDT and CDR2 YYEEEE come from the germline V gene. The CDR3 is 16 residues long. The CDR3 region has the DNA TGTGCCAGCAGCGAGACAGGGGCCCTTATAAGTGAAAAACTGTTTTTT. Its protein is CASSETGALISEKLFF.

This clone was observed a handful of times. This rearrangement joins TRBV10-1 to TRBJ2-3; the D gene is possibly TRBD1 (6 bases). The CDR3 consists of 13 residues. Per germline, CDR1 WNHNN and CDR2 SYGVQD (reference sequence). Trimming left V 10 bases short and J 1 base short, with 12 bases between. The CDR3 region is CATIQGCTDTQYF. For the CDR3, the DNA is TGCGCCACCATACAGGGTTGCACAGATACGCAGTATTTT.

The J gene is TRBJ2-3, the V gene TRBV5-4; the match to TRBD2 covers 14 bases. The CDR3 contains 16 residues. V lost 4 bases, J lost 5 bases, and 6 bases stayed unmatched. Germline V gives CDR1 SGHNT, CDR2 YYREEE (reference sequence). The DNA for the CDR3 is TGTGCCAGCAGCACCAGACTAGCGGGGGGGATAGATACGCAGTATTTT. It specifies CASSTRLAGGIDTQYF. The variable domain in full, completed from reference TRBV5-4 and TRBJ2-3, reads ETGVTQSPTHLIKTRGQQVTLRCSSQSGHNTVSWYQQALGQGPQFIFQYYREEENGRGNFPPRFSGLQFPNYSSELNVNALELDDSALYLCASSTRLAGGIDTQYFGPGTRLTVL.

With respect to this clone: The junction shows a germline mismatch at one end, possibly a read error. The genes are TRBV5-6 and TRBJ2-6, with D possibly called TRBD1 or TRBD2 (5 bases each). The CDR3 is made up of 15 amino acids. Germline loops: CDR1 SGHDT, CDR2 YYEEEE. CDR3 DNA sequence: TGTGCCAGCAGCGGATCAGGGACCGGGGCCAACGCCCTGACTTTC. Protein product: CASSGSGTGANALTF.

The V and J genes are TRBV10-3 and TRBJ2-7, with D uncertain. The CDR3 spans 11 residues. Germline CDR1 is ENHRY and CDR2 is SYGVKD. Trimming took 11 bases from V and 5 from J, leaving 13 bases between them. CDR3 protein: CASEAANEQYF. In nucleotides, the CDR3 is TGTGCCTCCGAGGCTGCAAACGAGCAGTACTTC.

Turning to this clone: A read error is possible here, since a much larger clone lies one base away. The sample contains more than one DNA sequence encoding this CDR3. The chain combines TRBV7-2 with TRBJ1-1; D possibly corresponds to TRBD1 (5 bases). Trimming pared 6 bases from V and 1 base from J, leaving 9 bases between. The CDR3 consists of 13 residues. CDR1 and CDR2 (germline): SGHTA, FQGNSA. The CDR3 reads CASSYTGNTEAFF. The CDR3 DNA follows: TGTGCCAGCAGTTACACAGGGAACACTGAAGCTTTCTTT. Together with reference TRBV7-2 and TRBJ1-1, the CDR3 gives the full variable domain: GAGVSQSPSNKVTEKGKDVELRCDPISGHTALYWYRQSLGQGLEFLIYFQGNSAPDKSGLPSDRFSAERTGGSVSTLTIQRTQQEDSAVYLCASSYTGNTEAFFGQGTRLTVV.

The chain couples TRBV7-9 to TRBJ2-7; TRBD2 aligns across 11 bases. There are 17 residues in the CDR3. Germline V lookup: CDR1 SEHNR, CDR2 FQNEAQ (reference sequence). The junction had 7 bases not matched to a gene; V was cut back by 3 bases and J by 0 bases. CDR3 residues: CASSFGTSGTHSYEQYF. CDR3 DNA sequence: TGTGCCAGCAGCTTCGGGACTAGCGGTACCCACTCCTACGAGCAGTACTTC.

CDR3 protein: CASGQAGTGTDTQYF. As DNA, the CDR3 is TGCGCCAGCGGTCAAGCCGGGACAGGCACAGATACGCAGTATTTT. The chain carries TRBV5-1 and TRBJ2-3; TRBD1 matches 7 bases. Germline V gene lookup returns CDR1 SGHRS and CDR2 YFSETQ. CDR3 size: 15 residues. V lost 7 bases and J lost 1; bases outside the gene matches: 9.

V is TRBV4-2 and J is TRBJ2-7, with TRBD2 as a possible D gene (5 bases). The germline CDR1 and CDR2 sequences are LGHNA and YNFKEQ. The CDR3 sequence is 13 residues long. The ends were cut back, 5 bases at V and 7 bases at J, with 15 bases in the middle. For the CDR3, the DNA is TGTGCCAGCAGCGCCCGGGATTCGAGGGAGCAGTACTTC. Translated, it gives CASSARDSREQYF.

The CDR3 DNA is TGTGCCAGCAGTGAAGGAGGGCAGGGGGCCCTTTTTAGGGGCTACACCTTC. It is translated as CASSEGGQGALFRGYTF. The rearrangement links TRBV6-1 to TRBJ1-2, with TRBD1 matching 8 bases. From germline, CDR1 is MNHNS and CDR2 SASEGT. V was pared by 1 base and J by 8 bases, with 15 bases of the junction left unmatched. This CDR3 comprises 17 residues.

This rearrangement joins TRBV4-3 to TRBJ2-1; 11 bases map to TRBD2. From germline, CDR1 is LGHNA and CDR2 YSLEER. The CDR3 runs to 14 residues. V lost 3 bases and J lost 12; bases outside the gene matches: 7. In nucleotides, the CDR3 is TGCGCCAGCAGCCAGTTAGCGGGGGGGGAAAGGCAGTTCTTC. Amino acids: CASSQLAGGERQFF.

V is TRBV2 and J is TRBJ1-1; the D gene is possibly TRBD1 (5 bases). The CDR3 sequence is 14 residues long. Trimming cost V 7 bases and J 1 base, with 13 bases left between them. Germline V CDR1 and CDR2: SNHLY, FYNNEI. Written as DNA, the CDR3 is TGTGCCAGCAATCAGGGTTCATGGAACACTGAAGCTTTCTTT. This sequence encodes CASNQGSWNTEAFF.

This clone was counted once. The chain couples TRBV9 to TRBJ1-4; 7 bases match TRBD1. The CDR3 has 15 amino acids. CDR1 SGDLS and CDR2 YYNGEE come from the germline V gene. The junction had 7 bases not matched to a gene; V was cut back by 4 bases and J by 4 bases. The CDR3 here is CASSRSGGYNEKLFF. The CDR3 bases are TGTGCCAGCAGCCGCTCAGGGGGATATAATGAAAAACTGTTTTTT.